These 24 T cell receptor beta chains were all obtained from the same sample, sequenced in a study of blood T cells in healthy people across ages. The second PCR ran about 6 to 12 cycles with a sample-barcoded 5' primer and J-beta primers. TCRdb processed the 5' RACE reads anew with MiXCR; each CDR3 protein has one entry. The profile covers about 1.1 million distinct CDR3 sequences, with about two fifths appearing a single time and over 10% taken by the ten largest. Sequencing was done on a sample of blood. The receptors were gathered from a man aged 18-30 years in good health.

This sequence joins TRBV9 and TRBJ1-1; D call uncertain. Germline V gene data show CDR1 as SGDLS and CDR2 as YYNGEE. V gave up 2 bases and J gave up 5 bases, with 7 bases separating them. The CDR3 contains 12 residues. CDR3 in amino acids: CASSVHGTEAFF. CDR3 coding DNA: TGTGCCAGCAGCGTCCACGGGACTGAAGCTTTCTTT.

This clonotype was recorded a few times. The chain employs TRBV20-1 and TRBJ2-7; no definite D call. V gave up 4 bases and J gave up 2 bases, with 12 bases separating them. Germline assignment: CDR1 DFQATT and CDR2 SNEGSKA (reference sequence). This CDR3 has 13 residues. The CDR3 protein is CSAKGFGTYEQYF. DNA for the CDR3: TGCAGTGCTAAAGGTTTCGGCACCTACGAGCAGTACTTC.

The CDR3 loop is CAISGGNGGRNRAFF. CDR3 nucleotides: TGTGCCATCAGTGGAGGGAACGGGGGCCGTAACCGAGCTTTCTTT. J is TRBJ1-1 and V is TRBV10-3, with D possibly TRBD1 on 6 matching bases. Trimming left V 4 bases short and J 10 bases short, with 22 bases between. The germline CDR1 and CDR2 sequences are ENHRY and SYGVKD. This CDR3 region has 15 residues.

This clonotype showed up just a few times. This chain links TRBV20-1 with TRBJ1-4; a possible D gene is TRBD1 (5 bases). Trimming pared 6 bases from V and 0 bases from J, leaving 14 bases between. Looked up from germline, CDR1 is DFQATT and CDR2 is SNEGSKA (reference sequence). The CDR3 spans 15 residues. The CDR3 DNA follows: TGCAGTGCCCTAGACAGAGTGGCAACTAATGAAAAACTGTTTTTT. The encoded protein is CSALDRVATNEKLFF.

This clonotype was seen more than once but under ten times. This rearrangement joins TRBV13 to TRBJ2-1, with TRBD1 matching over 7 bases. The CDR3 is 14 amino acids. CDR1 and CDR2 (germline): PRHDT, FYEKMQ (reference sequence). V trimming: 6 bases; J trimming: 7 bases; junction bases outside the gene matches: 9. The CDR3 here is CASSGTGTANEQFF. CDR3 bases: TGTGCCAGCAGTGGGACCGGGACAGCTAATGAGCAGTTCTTC. The variable domain in full, completed from reference TRBV13 and TRBJ2-1, reads AAGVIQSPRHLIKEKRETATLKCYPIPRHDTVYWYQQGPGQDPQFLISFYEKMQSDKGSIPDRFSAQQFSDYHSELNMSSLELGDSALYFCASSGTGTANEQFFGPGTRLTVL.

The chain's CDR3 is CASSLGSLWATDTQYF. DNA for the CDR3: TGCGCCAGCAGCTTGGGCTCCCTATGGGCCACAGATACGCAGTATTTT. The chain is built from TRBV5-1 and TRBJ2-3; D remains ambiguous. The CDR3 sequence is 16 residues long. Germline V gene lookup returns CDR1 SGHRS and CDR2 YFSETQ. The germline V and J ends were trimmed by 0 bases and 2 bases, with 13 bases remaining between them.

Many counts were recorded for this clonotype. The rearrangement links TRBV11-1 to TRBJ2-7, with no clear D. The CDR3 has 13 amino acids. The ends were cut back, 2 bases at V and 3 bases at J, with 8 bases in the middle. Germline lookup yields CDR1 SGHAT and CDR2 FQDESV (reference sequence). The CDR3 is CASSLRHIYEQYF. Here the CDR3 DNA reads TGTGCCAGCAGCTTACGGCACATCTACGAGCAGTACTTC.

The CDR3 protein is CASSFDRQAFF. The CDR3 region has the DNA TGTGCCAGCTCGTTCGACAGACAAGCTTTCTTT. This sequence joins TRBV18 and TRBJ1-1; D is possibly TRBD1 (5 bases). Trimming removed 6 bases from V and 9 bases from J, with 11 bases in between. CDR1 is KGHSH, CDR2 LQKENI, per germline. The CDR3 is made up of 11 amino acids.

The chain joins TRBV10-3 to TRBJ2-1; 8 positions match TRBD2. The CDR3 has 15 amino acids. The germline V gene has CDR1 ENHRY and CDR2 SYGVKD. V lost 8 bases to trimming and J lost 8 bases; unmatched junction nucleotides: 14. The CDR3 nucleotides read TGTGCCATCCGCGCCGGGGGGGGATTTTTCGATGAGCAGTTCTTC. Its protein product is CAIRAGGGFFDEQFF.

V and J are TRBV7-9 and TRBJ1-2; the match to TRBD1 covers 7 bases. J gave up 4 bases and V 6 bases, and 8 bases lay outside the gene matches. Looked up from germline, CDR1 is SEHNR and CDR2 is FQNEAQ (reference sequence). The length of the CDR3 is 14 residues. CDR3 nucleotides: TGTGCCAGCAGGATGGGACAGAACTTCTATGGCTACACCTTC. As protein: CASRMGQNFYGYTF.

In its sample, this clonotype was seen a few times. Here the CDR3 reads CASSVTNTEAFF. In DNA, the CDR3 is TGTGCCAGCAGTGTTACGAACACTGAAGCTTTCTTT. The chain carries TRBV25-1 and TRBJ1-1; D is unclear. V lost 4 bases and J 1 base, leaving 4 bases between the germline ends. CDR1 and CDR2 (germline): MGHDK, SYGVNS. CDR3 length equals 12 residues. Using reference TRBV25-1 and TRBJ1-1 for the parts outside the CDR3, the full variable domain is EADIYQTPRYLVIGTGKKITLECSQTMGHDKMYWYQQDPGMELHLIHYSYGVNSTEKGDLSSESTVSRIRTEHFPLTLESARPSHTSQYLCASSVTNTEAFFGQGTRLTVV.

The J gene is TRBJ2-3, the V gene TRBV10-3; TRBD2 matches at 9 bases. This CDR3 is built from 21 residues. Germline V CDR1 and CDR2: ENHRY, SYGVKD. J gave up 2 bases and V 4 bases, and 22 bases lay outside the gene matches. The DNA for the CDR3 is TGTGCCATCAGTGTACGGAGGGGGCTAGCGGGGAATGGCCCCATCACAGATACGCAGTATTTT. It encodes CAISVRRGLAGNGPITDTQYF.

The rearrangement links TRBV27 to TRBJ2-1; 9 bases map to TRBD2. Trimming took 1 base from V and 7 from J; bases not matched to a gene: 8. Germline-derived CDR1 and CDR2 are MNHEY and SMNVEV (reference sequence). CDR3 size: 16 residues. The CDR3 sequence: CASSLWSGGSLNEQFF. CDR3 sequence (DNA): TGTGCCAGCAGTTTATGGAGCGGGGGGTCCTTAAATGAGCAGTTCTTC.

The table lists this clonotype with a few counts. The V call is TRBV6-1, the J call TRBJ1-5; D gene uncertain. CDR3 length: 13 residues. Germline V CDR1 and CDR2: MNHNS, SASEGT. Trimming took 1 base from V and 6 from J, leaving 7 bases between them. CDR3 in DNA: TGTGCCAGCAGTGAAGTGGGCTTTCAGCCCCAGCATTTT. The encoded protein is CASSEVGFQPQHF.

The rearrangement uses TRBV3-1 and TRBJ2-1; 10 positions match TRBD2. Looked up from germline, CDR1 is LGHDT and CDR2 is YNNKEL (reference sequence). V was clipped by 6 bases and J by 4 bases; unmatched bases: 9. The CDR3 runs 16 residues. The CDR3 DNA sequence: TGTGCCAGCAGTCCCTCTAGCGGGGGCCCTTACAATGAGCAGTTCTTC. This gives the protein CASSPSSGGPYNEQFF.

This clonotype was recorded once. Given a much more abundant clone one base away, this may be a read error. The chain has TRBV6-4 and TRBJ2-3, with D perhaps matching TRBD1 (6 bases). Germline loops: CDR1 MRHNA, CDR2 SNTAGT. The CDR3 contains 15 residues. V was shortened by 2 bases and J by 1 base, with 10 bases between the two germline ends. The CDR3 coding sequence is TGTGCCAGCAGTGACGTGGCAGGGGGCACAGATACGCAGTATTTT. Protein product: CASSDVAGGTDTQYF.

In this sample, this clonotype turned up many times. V usage is TRBV27 and J usage is TRBJ2-1, with a tentative D call TRBD1 (5 bases). The CDR3 consists of 13 residues. Per the germline V gene, CDR1 is MNHEY and CDR2 is SMNVEV (reference sequence). V lost 2 bases and J 6 bases, leaving 8 bases between the germline ends. In nucleotides, the CDR3 is TGTGCCAGCAGTTTAACCCAGGGCAATGAGCAGTTCTTC. Its protein product is CASSLTQGNEQFF.

The chain joins TRBV4-1 to TRBJ1-5; D possibly corresponds to TRBD1 (5 bases). Germline V CDR1 and CDR2: MGHRA, YSYEKL. The ends were cut back, 2 bases at V and 6 bases at J, with 11 bases in the middle. CDR3 size: 14 residues. The CDR3 nucleotides are TGCGCCAGCAGCCAAAGTGACGGGACTCAGCCCCAGCATTTT. As protein: CASSQSDGTQPQHF.

This clonotype was counted between two and nine times. The V call is TRBV20-1, the J call TRBJ2-1; D not resolved. The V end was cut by 6 bases, the J end by 4 bases, with 19 bases between. Germline values: CDR1 DFQATT, CDR2 SNEGSKA (reference sequence). This CDR3 has 15 amino acids. The CDR3 region has the DNA TGCAGTGCCCGCCCAATTGGAGATCAGTACAATGAGCAGTTCTTC. It codes for CSARPIGDQYNEQFF.

The J gene is TRBJ2-7, the V gene TRBV28; TRBD1 matches 8 bases. The CDR3 covers 15 residues. Germline loops: CDR1 MDHEN, CDR2 SYDVKM. J was trimmed by 0 bases and V by 6 bases; bases with no gene match: 7. The DNA of the CDR3 is TGTGCCAGCAGCTTCGACAGGGGTAGCTCCTACGAGCAGTACTTC. This sequence encodes CASSFDRGSSYEQYF.

The chain joins TRBV20-1 to TRBJ2-7, with TRBD1 matching over 7 bases. V shed 4 bases, J shed 7 bases, and the junction held 13 bases outside the gene matches. Per germline, CDR1 DFQATT and CDR2 SNEGSKA (reference sequence). This CDR3 is built from 14 residues. The CDR3: CSAIPSDRDHEQYF. The CDR3 nucleotides read TGCAGTGCTATCCCCTCCGACAGGGACCATGAGCAGTACTTC.

V usage is TRBV3-1 and J usage is TRBJ2-1, with 9 bases fitting TRBD1. V trimming: 6 bases; J trimming: 10 bases; junction bases outside the gene matches: 13. Germline CDR1 LGHDT, CDR2 YNNKEL (reference sequence). The CDR3 covers 15 residues. This CDR3 is CASRPGTGSRGEQFF. The CDR3 nucleotides read TGTGCCAGCAGACCCGGGACAGGGAGTCGTGGGGAGCAGTTCTTC.

This clonotype was observed a handful of times. V is TRBV20-1 and J is TRBJ2-1; a weak D match, TRBD1 (6 bases). V shed 7 bases and J shed 6 bases, with 19 bases lying between them. The CDR3 consists of 14 residues. Germline V gene lookup returns CDR1 DFQATT and CDR2 SNEGSKA (reference sequence). The CDR3 DNA is TGCAGTGTTGGGGGCTTGGAGGAACGCAATGAGCAGTTCTTC. This translates into CSVGGLEERNEQFF.

This clonotype was observed a handful of times. The chain recombines TRBV5-1 with TRBJ1-6, with 9 bases identical to TRBD1. The J segment lost 6 bases and the V segment lost 4 bases, leaving 11 bases of the junction unmatched. Germline values: CDR1 SGHRS, CDR2 YFSETQ. The CDR3 totals 17 residues. CDR3 sequence: CASSPISGQGVNSPLHF. The DNA of the CDR3 is TGCGCCAGCAGCCCAATATCGGGACAGGGAGTTAATTCACCCCTCCACTTT.